A single sample is the source of the 27 T cell receptor beta chains below, sequenced in a study of shared T cell receptors in the human thymus. Sequenced by immunoSEQ multiplex PCR; TCRdb stores in-frame clones only, minus some. The sample records roughly 410,000 clones, 95% being singletons. Material: thymocytes. Every receptor here comes from a human donor.

The V and J genes are TRBV10-3 and TRBJ2-1; 7 nucleotides match TRBD2. The CDR3 loop spans 13 amino acids. The ends lost 9 bases at V and 9 bases at J; junction bases unmatched: 11. CDR1 ENHRY and CDR2 SYGVKD come from the germline V gene. CDR3: CAMTSLGGSEQFF. The CDR3 DNA sequence: TGTGCCATGACCTCCCTGGGAGGGAGTGAGCAGTTCTTC.

For this clone: The junction differs from germline at one of its ends, possibly a read error. This chain links TRBV7-7 with TRBJ2-5; D possibly corresponds to TRBD2 (5 bases). The germline V gene encodes CDR1 SSHAT and CDR2 FNYEAQ (reference sequence). CDR3 length equals 16 residues. In DNA form, the CDR3 reads TGTGCTAGCAGCTTAGGTACTAGTAAGGGTCGAGAGACCCAGTACTTC. As protein: CASSLGTSKGRETQYF.

The chain links TRBV15 to TRBJ2-7; no firm D call. Trimming shortened V by 4 bases and J by 3 bases, and 4 bases separated the two germline ends. Germline loops: CDR1 LNHNV, CDR2 YYDKDF (reference sequence). The CDR3 runs to 11 residues. The CDR3 coding sequence is TGTGCCACCAGCAACATCTACGAGCAGTACTTC. Its protein is CATSNIYEQYF.

The rearrangement links TRBV14 to TRBJ2-7; D is ambiguous. This CDR3 has 14 amino acids. The V end lost 5 bases, the J end lost 6 bases, and 17 bases lay between the germline ends. Per the germline V gene, CDR1 is SGHDN and CDR2 is FVKESK. CDR3: CASSFDPRNLEQYF. CDR3 DNA: TGTGCCAGCAGCTTCGACCCACGGAACCTCGAGCAGTACTTC.

In DNA form, the CDR3 reads TGTGCCAGTGGACCACTTGACATGAACACTGAAGCTTTCTTT. This gives the protein CASGPLDMNTEAFF. The J gene is TRBJ1-1, the V gene TRBV19, with no clear D. V lost 8 bases, J lost 0 bases, and 13 bases lay in between. Per germline, CDR1 LNHDA and CDR2 SQIVND (reference sequence). The CDR3 is 14 residues long.

The chain links TRBV15 to TRBJ1-1, with TRBD1 identical over 7 bases. CDR1 LNHNV and CDR2 YYDKDF come from the germline V gene (reference sequence). Trimming at V came to 3 bases and at J to 6 bases, leaving 7 bases not matched to a gene. The CDR3 spans 14 residues. The DNA of the CDR3 is TGTGCCACCAGCAGCCCCTCAGGGGGGGCTGAAGCTTTCTTT. The encoded protein is CATSSPSGGAEAFF.

CDR3 bases: TGTGCCAGCAGTGGACCTTCTGGGGCCAACGTCCTGACTTTC. This gives the protein CASSGPSGANVLTF. V is TRBV27 and J is TRBJ2-6, with D unresolved. Germline assignment: CDR1 MNHEY and CDR2 SMNVEV (reference sequence). Trimming removed 5 bases from V and 1 base from J, with 6 bases in between. The CDR3 spans 14 residues.

The chain recombines TRBV6-1 with TRBJ2-1; D is unclear. This CDR3 contains 12 residues. Looked up from germline, CDR1 is MNHNS and CDR2 is SASEGT. V was shortened by 2 bases and J by 7 bases, with 6 bases between the two germline ends. The CDR3 region is CASSETFNEQFF. In DNA, the CDR3 is TGTGCCAGCAGTGAAACGTTTAATGAGCAGTTCTTC.

The rearrangement links TRBV27 to TRBJ2-2; D remains unclear. V lost 0 bases to trimming and J lost 6 bases, with 8 bases between them. The germline CDR1 and CDR2 sequences are MNHEY and SMNVEV (reference sequence). The CDR3 totals 14 residues. CDR3 sequence: CASSLSRLAGELFF. The CDR3 coding sequence is TGTGCCAGCAGTTTATCCCGATTGGCCGGGGAGCTGTTTTTT.

The rearrangement uses TRBV7-9 and TRBJ2-2, with 14 bases aligning to TRBD2. Germline V lookup: CDR1 SEHNR, CDR2 FQNEAQ (reference sequence). CDR3 length: 18 residues. The V gene end was trimmed by 4 bases and the J gene end by 0 bases; junction bases not matched to a gene: 4. The CDR3 sequence: CASSSGLAGEANTGELFF. The CDR3 nucleotides read TGTGCCAGCAGCTCGGGACTAGCGGGAGAGGCGAACACCGGGGAGCTGTTTTTT.

This clone was found once. The CDR3 sequence is CASSPGGTGIYEQYF. Written as DNA, the CDR3 is TGTGCCAGCAGCCCAGGTGGGACAGGTATATACGAGCAGTACTTC. The chain recombines TRBV11-2 with TRBJ2-7; 8 bases fit TRBD1. Germline V gene data show CDR1 as SGHAT and CDR2 as FQNNGV. The CDR3 covers 15 residues. The J segment lost 4 bases and the V segment lost 5 bases, leaving 10 bases of the junction unmatched.

The chain uses TRBV6-4 and TRBJ2-5; 7 positions match TRBD2. CDR3 size: 15 residues. CDR1 and CDR2 from the germline V gene are MRHNA and SNTAGT. Trimming at V came to 4 bases and at J to 4 bases, leaving 9 bases not matched to a gene. The CDR3 is CASSARWAGVETQYF. The CDR3 DNA reads TGTGCCAGCAGTGCCCGCTGGGCGGGAGTAGAGACCCAGTACTTC.

The rearrangement joins TRBV19 to TRBJ1-2; no reliable D call. Germline V CDR1 and CDR2: LNHDA, SQIVND (reference sequence). The CDR3 runs 15 residues. The V end lost 5 bases, the J end lost 0 bases, and 13 bases lay between the germline ends. The CDR3 nucleotides read TGTGCCAGTAGTGTTGGACGGGTTTCTAACTATGGCTACACCTTC. As protein: CASSVGRVSNYGYTF.

V is TRBV6-5 and J is TRBJ2-1, with 8 bases identical to TRBD1. The CDR3 runs 14 residues. Trimming at V came to 6 bases and at J to 13 bases, leaving 14 bases not matched to a gene. Germline CDR1 and CDR2: MNHEY and SVGAGI. Here the CDR3 reads CASSHSGGAIGQFF. In DNA form, the CDR3 reads TGTGCCAGCAGCCATTCAGGGGGCGCGATTGGTCAGTTCTTC.

In the case of this clone: In the same sample, other DNA sequences code for this CDR3. The genes are TRBV19 and TRBJ2-7, with 8 nucleotides matching TRBD2. This CDR3 comprises 13 residues. Germline V gives CDR1 LNHDA, CDR2 SQIVND (reference sequence). J lost 5 bases, V lost 5 bases, and 5 bases had no gene match. CDR3 sequence reads: CASSRTSFDEQYF. As DNA, the CDR3 is TGTGCCAGTAGTCGGACTAGCTTTGACGAGCAGTACTTC.

This chain connects TRBV30 to TRBJ2-7, with TRBD1 identical over 7 bases. V lost 1 base and J lost 3; bases outside the gene matches: 9. Per the germline V gene, CDR1 is GTSNPN and CDR2 is SVGIG (reference sequence). This CDR3 comprises 15 residues. The CDR3 nucleotides are TGTGCCTGGAGTGGCAAAGGGACAGTTTACTACGAGCAGTACTTC. This gives the protein CAWSGKGTVYYEQYF.

This clone was seen only once. V is TRBV29-1 and J is TRBJ2-1; TRBD2 is a possible D gene (6 bases). V gave up 7 bases and J gave up 0 bases, with 16 bases separating them. The germline gives CDR1 SQVTM, CDR2 ANQGSEA. CDR3 size: 15 residues. The CDR3 reads CSAGPAGPSYNEQFF. CDR3 in DNA: TGCAGCGCGGGCCCAGCGGGCCCCTCCTACAATGAGCAGTTCTTC.

This chain uses TRBV27 with TRBJ1-6; D gene unclear. The germline V gene encodes CDR1 MNHEY and CDR2 SMNVEV (reference sequence). The CDR3 is 15 residues long. V was trimmed by 7 bases and J by 4 bases, leaving 14 bases between them. The CDR3 protein is CASILRTKYNSPLHF. Here the CDR3 DNA reads TGTGCCAGCATTCTAAGGACGAAGTATAATTCACCCCTCCACTTT.

The genes are TRBV5-1 and TRBJ2-7; D perhaps matches TRBD2 (5 bases). From germline, CDR1 is SGHRS and CDR2 YFSETQ. CDR3 size: 14 residues. Trimming stripped 0 bases from V and 0 bases from J, with 7 bases between. The CDR3 protein is CASSLGEPSYEQYF. The DNA of the CDR3 is TGCGCCAGCAGCTTGGGGGAGCCCTCCTACGAGCAGTACTTC.

This clone was seen more than once but under ten times. This chain uses TRBV10-3 with TRBJ1-5; possible D gene TRBD1, 5 bases. The germline CDR1 and CDR2 sequences are ENHRY and SYGVKD. The V end was cut by 2 bases, the J end by 4 bases, with 9 bases between. CDR3 length equals 14 residues. The CDR3 region has the DNA TGTGCCATCAGTGAGAGGGGAGGGAATCAGCCCCAGCATTTT. It yields the protein CAISERGGNQPQHF.

The J gene is TRBJ2-1, the V gene TRBV4-3, with TRBD1 matching 9 bases. Germline V gene lookup returns CDR1 LGHNA and CDR2 YSLEER. The trim removed 0 bases at V and 2 bases at J, leaving 5 bases unmatched. This CDR3 comprises 17 residues. CDR3 region: CASSQDIGTGPYNEQFF. The DNA of the CDR3 is TGCGCCAGCAGCCAAGATATTGGGACAGGGCCCTACAATGAGCAGTTCTTC.

V gene TRBV15 combines with J gene TRBJ1-1; D not resolved. The length of the CDR3 is 17 residues. Germline CDR1 and CDR2: LNHNV and YYDKDF (reference sequence). V was shortened by 0 bases and J by 9 bases, with 23 bases between the two germline ends. The CDR3, as DNA: TGTGCCACCAGCAGAGAGCTCCTCCCCCCCCGACCGGGCCAAGCTTTCTTT. The encoded protein is CATSRELLPPRPGQAFF.

J is TRBJ2-7 and V is TRBV30, with 8 bases matching TRBD1. Germline CDR1 is GTSNPN and CDR2 is SVGIG (reference sequence). V lost 3 bases and J lost 4; bases outside the gene matches: 11. The CDR3 has 15 amino acids. In nucleotides, the CDR3 is TGTGCCTGGAGAGATCCTGACAGGGGTTGGTACGAGCAGTACTTC. It codes for CAWRDPDRGWYEQYF.

This rearrangement joins TRBV28 to TRBJ2-7, with D perhaps matching TRBD1 (6 bases). Trimming took 7 bases from V and 3 from J, leaving 19 bases between them. Germline V gene sequence: CDR1 MDHEN, CDR2 SYDVKM. CDR3 length: 15 residues. CDR3 DNA: TGTGCCAGCACCGACGAGGTCACAGGGTACTACGAGCAGTACTTC. Protein sequence: CASTDEVTGYYEQYF.

The V call is TRBV10-2, the J call TRBJ1-2; the match to TRBD1 covers 7 bases. Germline V CDR1 and CDR2: WSHSY, SAAADI. The CDR3 spans 15 residues. Germline trimming cut 3 bases from V and 4 bases from J; bases unmatched to any gene: 8. The CDR3 DNA is TGCGCCAGCAGTGAATACAGGGGTATATCCTATGGCTACACCTTC. Protein sequence: CASSEYRGISYGYTF.

This clone was counted a few times. The J gene is TRBJ2-7, the V gene TRBV19, with D perhaps TRBD1 (5 bases). The CDR3 has 13 residues. CDR1 and CDR2 from the germline V gene are LNHDA and SQIVND (reference sequence). V gave up 4 bases and J gave up 6 bases, with 13 bases separating them. Written as DNA, the CDR3 is TGTGCCAGTAGTACTTATGACAGAAGCGAGCAGTACTTC. This encodes CASSTYDRSEQYF.

The chain carries TRBV28 and TRBJ2-7; 12 bases line up with TRBD2. Germline V gene sequence: CDR1 MDHEN, CDR2 SYDVKM. With 7 bases clipped from V and 2 bases from J, the junction kept 15 bases outside the gene matches. The CDR3 loop spans 18 amino acids. For the CDR3, the DNA is TGTGCCAGCATTGCCGGGACTAGCGGGTGGGACCCCCCCTACGAGCAGTACTTC. It translates to CASIAGTSGWDPPYEQYF.